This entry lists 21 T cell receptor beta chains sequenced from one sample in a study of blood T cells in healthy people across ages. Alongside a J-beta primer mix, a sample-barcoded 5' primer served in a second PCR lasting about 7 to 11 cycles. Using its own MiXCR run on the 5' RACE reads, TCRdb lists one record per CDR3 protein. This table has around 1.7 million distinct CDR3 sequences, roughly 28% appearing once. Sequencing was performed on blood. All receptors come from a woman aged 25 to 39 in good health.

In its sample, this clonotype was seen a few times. The CDR3 sequence is CAISGPGVSSYEQYF. The CDR3, as DNA: TGTGCCATCAGTGGGCCGGGGGTGAGCTCCTACGAGCAGTACTTC. The chain couples TRBV10-3 to TRBJ2-7, with D perhaps TRBD2 (6 bases). Germline V gives CDR1 ENHRY, CDR2 SYGVKD. The CDR3 is made up of 15 amino acids. The V gene lost 4 bases and the J gene lost 0 bases, with 13 bases spanning the gap.

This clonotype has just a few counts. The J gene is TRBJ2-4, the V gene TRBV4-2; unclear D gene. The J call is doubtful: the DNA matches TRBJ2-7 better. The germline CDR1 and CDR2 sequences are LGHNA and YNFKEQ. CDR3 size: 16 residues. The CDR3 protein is CASSQADDSPTDEQYF. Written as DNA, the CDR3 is TGTGCCAGCAGCCAAGCGGACGACTCCCCAACAGACGAGCAGTACTTC.

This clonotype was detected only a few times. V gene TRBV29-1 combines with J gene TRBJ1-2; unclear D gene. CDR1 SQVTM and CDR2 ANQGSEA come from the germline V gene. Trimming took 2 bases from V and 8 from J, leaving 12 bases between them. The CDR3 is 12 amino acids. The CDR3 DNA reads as TGCAGCGTTGAATACGGCCCGGGCGGCTACACCTTC. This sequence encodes CSVEYGPGGYTF.

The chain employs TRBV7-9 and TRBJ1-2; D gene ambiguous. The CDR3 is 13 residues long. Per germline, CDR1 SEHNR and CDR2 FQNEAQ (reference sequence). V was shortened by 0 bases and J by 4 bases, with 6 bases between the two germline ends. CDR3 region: CASSLAQLYGYTF. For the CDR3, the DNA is TGTGCCAGCAGCTTAGCCCAACTCTATGGCTACACCTTC.

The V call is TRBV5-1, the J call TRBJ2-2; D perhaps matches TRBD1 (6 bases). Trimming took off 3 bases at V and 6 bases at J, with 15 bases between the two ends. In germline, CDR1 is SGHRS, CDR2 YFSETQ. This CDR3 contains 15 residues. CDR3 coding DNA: TGCGCCAGCAGCTCAGTTACAGGGTTCGCCGGGGAGCTGTTTTTT. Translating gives CASSSVTGFAGELFF.

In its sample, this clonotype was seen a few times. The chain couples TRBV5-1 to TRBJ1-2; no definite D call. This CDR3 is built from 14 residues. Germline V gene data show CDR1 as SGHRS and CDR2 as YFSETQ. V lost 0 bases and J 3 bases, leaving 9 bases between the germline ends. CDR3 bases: TGCGCCAGCAGCTTGGAACTGACTCACTATGGCTACACCTTC. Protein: CASSLELTHYGYTF. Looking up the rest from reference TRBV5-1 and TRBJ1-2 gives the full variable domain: KAGVTQTPRYLIKTRGQQVTLSCSPISGHRSVSWYQQTPGQGLQFLFEYFSETQRNKGNFPGRFSGRQFSNSRSEMNVSTLELGDSALYLCASSLELTHYGYTFGSGTRLTVV.

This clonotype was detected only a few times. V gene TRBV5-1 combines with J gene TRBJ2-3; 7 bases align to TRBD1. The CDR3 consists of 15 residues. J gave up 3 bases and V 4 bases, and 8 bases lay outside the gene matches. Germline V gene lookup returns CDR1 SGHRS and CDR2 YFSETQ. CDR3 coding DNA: TGCGCCAGCAGCGTACAGGGGCCAAGGACAGATACGCAGTATTTT. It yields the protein CASSVQGPRTDTQYF.

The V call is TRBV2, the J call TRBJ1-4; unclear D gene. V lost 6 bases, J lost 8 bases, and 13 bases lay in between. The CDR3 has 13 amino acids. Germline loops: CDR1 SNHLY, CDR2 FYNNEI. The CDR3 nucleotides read TGTGCCAGCAGAGAATCGGATGGAGAAAAACTGTTTTTT. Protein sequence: CASRESDGEKLFF. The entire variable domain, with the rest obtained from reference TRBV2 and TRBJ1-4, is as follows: EPEVTQTPSHQVTQMGQEVILRCVPISNHLYFYWYRQILGQKVEFLVSFYNNEISEKSEIFDDQFSVERPDGSNFTLKIRSTKLEDSAMYFCASRESDGEKLFFGSGTQLSVL.

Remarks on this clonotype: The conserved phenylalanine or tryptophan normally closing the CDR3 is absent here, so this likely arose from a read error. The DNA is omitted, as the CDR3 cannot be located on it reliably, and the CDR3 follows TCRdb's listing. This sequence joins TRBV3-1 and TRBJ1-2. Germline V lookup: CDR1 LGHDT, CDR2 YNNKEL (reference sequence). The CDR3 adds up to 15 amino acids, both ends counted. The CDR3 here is CASSPAFGMNYGYTC.

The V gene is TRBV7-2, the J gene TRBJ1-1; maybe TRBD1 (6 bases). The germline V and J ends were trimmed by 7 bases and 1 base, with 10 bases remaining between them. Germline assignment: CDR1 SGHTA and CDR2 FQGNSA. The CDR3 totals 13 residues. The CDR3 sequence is CASKQQGNTEAFF. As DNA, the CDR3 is TGTGCCAGCAAACAACAGGGGAACACTGAAGCTTTCTTT.

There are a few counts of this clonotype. CDR3: CASSGTAGIRETQYF. Written as DNA, the CDR3 is TGTGCCAGCAGCGGGACCGCAGGTATACGAGAGACCCAGTACTTC. The V gene is TRBV7-8, the J gene TRBJ2-5; the D gene could be TRBD1 or TRBD2 (5 bases each). CDR1 is SGHVS, CDR2 FQNEAQ, per germline. The CDR3 loop spans 15 amino acids. Trimming took 5 bases from V and 4 from J, leaving 17 bases between them.

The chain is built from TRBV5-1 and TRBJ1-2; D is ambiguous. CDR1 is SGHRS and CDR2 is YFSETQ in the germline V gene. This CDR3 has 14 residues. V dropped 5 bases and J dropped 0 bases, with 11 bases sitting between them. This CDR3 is CASRNDLANYGYTF. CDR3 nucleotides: TGCGCCAGCAGGAATGATTTAGCTAACTATGGCTACACCTTC.

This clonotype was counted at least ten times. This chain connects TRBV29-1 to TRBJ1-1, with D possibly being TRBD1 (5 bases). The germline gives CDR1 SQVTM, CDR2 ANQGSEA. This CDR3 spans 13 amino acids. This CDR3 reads CSAPGTGNTEAFF. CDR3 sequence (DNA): TGCAGTGCTCCGGGGACGGGGAACACTGAAGCTTTCTTT.

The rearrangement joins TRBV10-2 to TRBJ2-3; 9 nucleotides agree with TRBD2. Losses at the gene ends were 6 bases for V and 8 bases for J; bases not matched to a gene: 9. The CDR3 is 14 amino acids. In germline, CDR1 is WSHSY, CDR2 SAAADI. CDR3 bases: TGCGCCAGCAGCGAAGCGGGGGGAAGAGCTACGCAGTATTTT. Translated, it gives CASSEAGGRATQYF.

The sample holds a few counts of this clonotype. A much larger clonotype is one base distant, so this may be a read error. This CDR3 is CASSCRTENYEQYF. In DNA form, the CDR3 reads TGTGCCAGCAGCTGTCGGACGGAAAACTACGAGCAGTACTTC. This rearrangement joins TRBV7-2 to TRBJ2-7; D unclear. V was pared by 4 bases and J by 3 bases, with 13 bases between. The length of the CDR3 is 14 residues. CDR1 is SGHTA and CDR2 is FQGNSA in the germline V gene.

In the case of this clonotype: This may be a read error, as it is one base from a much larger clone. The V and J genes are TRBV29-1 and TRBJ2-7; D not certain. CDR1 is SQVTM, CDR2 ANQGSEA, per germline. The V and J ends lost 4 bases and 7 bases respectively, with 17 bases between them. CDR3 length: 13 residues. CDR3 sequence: CSVVPLFDNEQYF. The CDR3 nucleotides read TGCAGCGTTGTTCCCCTATTCGACAATGAGCAGTACTTC.

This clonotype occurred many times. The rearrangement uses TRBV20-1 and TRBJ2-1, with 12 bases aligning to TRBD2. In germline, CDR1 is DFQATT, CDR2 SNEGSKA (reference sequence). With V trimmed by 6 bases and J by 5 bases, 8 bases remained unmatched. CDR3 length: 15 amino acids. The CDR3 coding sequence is TGCAGTGCCAGCCTACTAGCGGGAGGTGACAATGAGCAGTTCTTC. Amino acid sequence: CSASLLAGGDNEQFF.

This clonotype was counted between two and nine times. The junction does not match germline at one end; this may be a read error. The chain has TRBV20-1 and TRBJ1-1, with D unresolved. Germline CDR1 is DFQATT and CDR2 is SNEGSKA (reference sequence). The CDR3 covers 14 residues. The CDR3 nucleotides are TGTAGTGCTAGAGTAGCAGGAATGAACACTGAAGCTTTCTTT. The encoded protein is CSARVAGMNTEAFF.

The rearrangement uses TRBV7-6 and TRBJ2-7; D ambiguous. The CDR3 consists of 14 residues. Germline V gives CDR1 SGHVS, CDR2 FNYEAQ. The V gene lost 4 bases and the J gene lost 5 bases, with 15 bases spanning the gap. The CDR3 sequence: CASSSSGMRNEQYF. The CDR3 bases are TGTGCCAGCAGCTCAAGTGGGATGAGGAACGAGCAGTACTTC.

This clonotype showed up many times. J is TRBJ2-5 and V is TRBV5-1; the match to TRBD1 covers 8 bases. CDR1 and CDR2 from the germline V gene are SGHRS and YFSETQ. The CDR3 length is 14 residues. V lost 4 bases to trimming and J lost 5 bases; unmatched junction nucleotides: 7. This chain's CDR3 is CASSPGQAEETQYF. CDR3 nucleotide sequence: TGCGCCAGCAGCCCGGGACAGGCGGAGGAGACCCAGTACTTC. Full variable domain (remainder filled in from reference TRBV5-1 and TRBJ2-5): KAGVTQTPRYLIKTRGQQVTLSCSPISGHRSVSWYQQTPGQGLQFLFEYFSETQRNKGNFPGRFSGRQFSNSRSEMNVSTLELGDSALYLCASSPGQAEETQYFGPGTRLLVL.

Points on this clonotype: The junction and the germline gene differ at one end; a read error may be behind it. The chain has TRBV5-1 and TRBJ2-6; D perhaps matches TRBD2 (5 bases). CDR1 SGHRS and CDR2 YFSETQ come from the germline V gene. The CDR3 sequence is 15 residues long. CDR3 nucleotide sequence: TGCGCCGGCAGCTTCGACGGGAACGGGGCCAACGTCCTGACTTTC. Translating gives CAGSFDGNGANVLTF.